The 2 T cell receptor beta chains given below trace back to one sample, sequenced in a study of CD8 T cells in Susac syndrome. A quantity of about 0.5 to 1 ug RNA underwent reverse transcription using random hexamers. TCRdb reanalysed the immunoSEQ multiplex PCR reads using MiXCR and keeps one entry per CDR3 protein. The sample consists of a few hundred thousand distinct CDR3 sequences, approximately 95% of them appearing once. Sequences were obtained from CD4+ T cells from PBMCs. The receptors come from a human donor with multiple sclerosis.

This clonotype showed up just once. This chain connects TRBV20-1 to TRBJ1-3, with D tentatively TRBD1 (5 bases). The CDR3 contains 13 residues. V lost 6 bases and J lost 4, with 13 bases in between. Per germline, CDR1 DFQATT and CDR2 SNEGSKA (reference sequence). The CDR3 coding sequence is TGCAGTGCCAATAGAGGGGAAGGAAACACCATATATTTT. This codes for CSANRGEGNTIYF.

The V and J genes are TRBV9 and TRBJ1-2, with a tentative D call TRBD1 (6 bases). Germline V CDR1 and CDR2: SGDLS, YYNGEE. V was clipped by 4 bases and J by 1 base, with 14 bases between them. The CDR3 spans 15 residues. CDR3 sequence (DNA): TGTGCCAGCAGCCCAACCGGACAGCATAACTATGGCTACACCTTC. Its protein is CASSPTGQHNYGYTF. Variable domain in full (rest from reference TRBV9 and TRBJ1-2): DSGVTQTPKHLITATGQRVTLRCSPRSGDLSVYWYQQSLDQGLQFLIQYYNGEERAKGNILERFSAQQFPDLHSELNLSSLELGDSALYFCASSPTGQHNYGYTFGSGTRLTVV.